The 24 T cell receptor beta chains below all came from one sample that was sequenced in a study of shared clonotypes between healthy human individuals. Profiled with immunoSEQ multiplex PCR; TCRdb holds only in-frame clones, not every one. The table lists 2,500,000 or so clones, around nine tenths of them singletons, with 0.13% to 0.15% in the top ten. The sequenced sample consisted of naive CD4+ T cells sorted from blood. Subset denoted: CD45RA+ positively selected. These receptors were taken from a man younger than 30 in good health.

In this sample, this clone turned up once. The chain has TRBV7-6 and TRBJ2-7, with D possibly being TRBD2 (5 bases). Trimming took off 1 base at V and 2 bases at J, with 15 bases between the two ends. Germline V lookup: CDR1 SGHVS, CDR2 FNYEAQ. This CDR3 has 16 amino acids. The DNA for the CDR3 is TGTGCCAGCAGCTTAGGCGAGGGCCTGAAGGCCTACGAGCAGTACTTC. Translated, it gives CASSLGEGLKAYEQYF.

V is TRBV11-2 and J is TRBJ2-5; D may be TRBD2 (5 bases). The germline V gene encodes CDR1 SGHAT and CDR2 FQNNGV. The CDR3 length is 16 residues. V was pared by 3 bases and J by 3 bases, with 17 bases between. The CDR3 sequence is CASSFTSPGKEETQYF. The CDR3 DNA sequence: TGTGCCAGCAGCTTTACTAGTCCCGGGAAAGAAGAGACCCAGTACTTC.

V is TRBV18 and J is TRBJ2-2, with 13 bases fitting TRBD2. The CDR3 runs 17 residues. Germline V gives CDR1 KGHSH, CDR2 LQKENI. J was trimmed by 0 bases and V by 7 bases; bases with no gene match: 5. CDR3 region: CASCPLAGGPNTGELFF. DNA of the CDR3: TGTGCCAGCTGCCCACTAGCGGGAGGGCCGAACACCGGGGAGCTGTTTTTT. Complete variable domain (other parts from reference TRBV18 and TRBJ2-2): NAGVMQNPRHLVRRRGQEARLRCSPMKGHSHVYWYRQLPEEGLKFMVYLQKENIIDESGMPKERFSAEFPKEGPSILRIQQVVRGDSAAYFCASCPLAGGPNTGELFFGEGSRLTVL.

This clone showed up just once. CDR3 in amino acids: CASSHQRVGDYGYTF. The CDR3 coding sequence is TGTGCCAGCAGCCACCAACGGGTCGGCGACTATGGCTACACCTTC. The J gene is TRBJ1-2, the V gene TRBV7-2; D unclear. V was pared by 5 bases and J by 3 bases, with 16 bases between. CDR3 length: 15 residues. Germline V lookup: CDR1 SGHTA, CDR2 FQGNSA. Full variable domain (rest looked up from reference TRBV7-2 and TRBJ1-2): GAGVSQSPSNKVTEKGKDVELRCDPISGHTALYWYRQSLGQGLEFLIYFQGNSAPDKSGLPSDRFSAERTGGSVSTLTIQRTQQEDSAVYLCASSHQRVGDYGYTFGSGTRLTVV.

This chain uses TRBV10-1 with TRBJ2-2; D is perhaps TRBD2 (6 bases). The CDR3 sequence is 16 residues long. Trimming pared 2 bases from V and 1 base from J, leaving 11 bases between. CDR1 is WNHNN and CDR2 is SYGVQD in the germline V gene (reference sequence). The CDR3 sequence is CASSEDSRGNTGELFF. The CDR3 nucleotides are TGCGCCAGCAGTGAGGACTCGCGGGGGAACACCGGGGAGCTGTTTTTT.

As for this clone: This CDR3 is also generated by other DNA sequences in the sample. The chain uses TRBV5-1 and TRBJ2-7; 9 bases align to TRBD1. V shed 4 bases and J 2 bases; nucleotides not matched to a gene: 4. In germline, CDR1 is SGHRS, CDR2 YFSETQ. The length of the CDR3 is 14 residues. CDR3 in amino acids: CASSRGQGTYEQYF. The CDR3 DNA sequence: TGCGCCAGCAGCCGGGGACAGGGAACCTACGAGCAGTACTTC.

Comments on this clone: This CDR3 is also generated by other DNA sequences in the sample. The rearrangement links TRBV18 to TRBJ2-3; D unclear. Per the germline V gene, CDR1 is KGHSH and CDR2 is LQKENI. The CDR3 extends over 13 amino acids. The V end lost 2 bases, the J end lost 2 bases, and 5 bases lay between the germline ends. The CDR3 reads CASSPSTTDTQYF. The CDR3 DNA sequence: TGTGCCAGCTCACCATCGACCACAGATACGCAGTATTTT.

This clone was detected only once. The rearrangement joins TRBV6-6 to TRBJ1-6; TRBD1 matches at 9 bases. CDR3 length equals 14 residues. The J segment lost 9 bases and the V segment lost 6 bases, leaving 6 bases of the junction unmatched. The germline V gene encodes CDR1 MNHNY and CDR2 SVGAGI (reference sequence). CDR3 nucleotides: TGTGCCAGCAGGGTAGGACAGGGGAGTTCACCCCTCCACTTT. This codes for CASRVGQGSSPLHF.

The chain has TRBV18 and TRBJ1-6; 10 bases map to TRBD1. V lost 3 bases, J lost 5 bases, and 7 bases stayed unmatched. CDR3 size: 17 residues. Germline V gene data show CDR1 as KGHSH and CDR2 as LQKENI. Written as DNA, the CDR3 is TGTGCCAGCTCACCGAGGACAGGGGGGGATCATAATTCACCCCTCCACTTT. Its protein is CASSPRTGGDHNSPLHF.

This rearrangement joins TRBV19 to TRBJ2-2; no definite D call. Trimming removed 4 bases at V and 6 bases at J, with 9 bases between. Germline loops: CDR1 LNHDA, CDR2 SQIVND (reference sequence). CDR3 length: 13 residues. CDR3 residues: CASSTPLAGELFF. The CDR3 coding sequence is TGTGCCAGTAGTACCCCCTTGGCCGGGGAGCTGTTTTTT.

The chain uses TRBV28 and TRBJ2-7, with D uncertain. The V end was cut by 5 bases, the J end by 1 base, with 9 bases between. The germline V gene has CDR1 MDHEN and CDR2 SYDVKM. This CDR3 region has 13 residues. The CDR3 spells CASSTSPSYEQYF. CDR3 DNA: TGTGCCAGCAGTACATCCCCGTCCTACGAGCAGTACTTC.

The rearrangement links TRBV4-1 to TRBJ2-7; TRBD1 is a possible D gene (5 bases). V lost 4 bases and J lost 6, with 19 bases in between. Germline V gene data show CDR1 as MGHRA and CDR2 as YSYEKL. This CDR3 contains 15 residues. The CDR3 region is CASSPTPTGRGEQYF. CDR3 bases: TGCGCCAGCAGCCCCACCCCTACAGGCAGAGGCGAGCAGTACTTC.

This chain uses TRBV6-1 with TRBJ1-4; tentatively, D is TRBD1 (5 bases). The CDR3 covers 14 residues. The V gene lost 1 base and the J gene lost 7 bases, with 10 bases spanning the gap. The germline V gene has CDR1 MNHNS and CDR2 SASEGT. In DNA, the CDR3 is TGTGCCAGCAGTGAAGGGGACGGGGCTGAAAAACTGTTTTTT. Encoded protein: CASSEGDGAEKLFF.

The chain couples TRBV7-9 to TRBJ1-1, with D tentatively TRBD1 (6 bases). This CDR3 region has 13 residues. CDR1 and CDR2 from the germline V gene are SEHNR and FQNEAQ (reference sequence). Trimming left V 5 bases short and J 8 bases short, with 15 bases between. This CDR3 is CASSRDPGQEAFF. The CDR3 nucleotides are TGTGCCAGCAGCCGCGATCCCGGACAGGAAGCTTTCTTT.

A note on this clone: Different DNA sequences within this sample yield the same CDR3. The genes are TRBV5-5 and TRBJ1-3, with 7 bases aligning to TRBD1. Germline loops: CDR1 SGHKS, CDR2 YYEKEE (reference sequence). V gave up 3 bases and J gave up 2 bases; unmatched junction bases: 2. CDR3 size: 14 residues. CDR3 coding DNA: TGTGCCAGCAGCTCAGGGGGAGCTGGAAACACCATATATTTT. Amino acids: CASSSGGAGNTIYF. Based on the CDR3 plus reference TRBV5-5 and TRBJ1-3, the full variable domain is DAGVTQSPTHLIKTRGQQVTLRCSPISGHKSVSWYQQVLGQGPQFIFQYYEKEERGRGNFPDRFSARQFPNYSSELNVNALLLGDSALYLCASSSGGAGNTIYFGEGSWLTVV.

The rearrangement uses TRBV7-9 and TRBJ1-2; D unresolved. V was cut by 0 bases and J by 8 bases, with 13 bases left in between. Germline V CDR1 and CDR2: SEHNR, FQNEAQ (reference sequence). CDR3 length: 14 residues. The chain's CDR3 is CASSLASVQQGYTF. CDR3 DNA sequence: TGTGCCAGCAGCTTAGCCTCGGTTCAGCAGGGCTACACCTTC. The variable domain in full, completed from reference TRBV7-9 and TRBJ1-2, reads DTGVSQNPRHKITKRGQNVTFRCDPISEHNRLYWYRQTLGQGPEFLTYFQNEAQLEKSRLLSDRFSAERPKGSFSTLEIQRTEQGDSAMYLCASSLASVQQGYTFGSGTRLTVV.

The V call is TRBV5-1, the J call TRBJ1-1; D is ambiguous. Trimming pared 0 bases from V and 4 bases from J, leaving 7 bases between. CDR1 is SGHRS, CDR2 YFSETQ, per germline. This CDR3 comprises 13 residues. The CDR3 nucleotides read TGCGCCAGCAGCTTGGATTCGAGCACTGAAGCTTTCTTT. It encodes CASSLDSSTEAFF.

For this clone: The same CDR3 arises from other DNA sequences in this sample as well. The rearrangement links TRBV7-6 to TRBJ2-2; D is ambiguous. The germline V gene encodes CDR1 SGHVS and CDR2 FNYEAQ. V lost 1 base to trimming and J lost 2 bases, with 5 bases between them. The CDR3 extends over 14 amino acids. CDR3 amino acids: CASSLVANTGELFF. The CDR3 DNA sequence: TGTGCCAGCAGCTTAGTGGCCAACACCGGGGAGCTGTTTTTT.

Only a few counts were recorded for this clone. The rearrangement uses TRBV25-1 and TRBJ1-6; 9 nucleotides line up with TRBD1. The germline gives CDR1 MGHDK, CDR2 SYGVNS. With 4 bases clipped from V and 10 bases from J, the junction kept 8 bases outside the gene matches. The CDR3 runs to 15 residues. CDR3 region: CASSVQGAPASPLHF. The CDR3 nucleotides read TGTGCCAGCAGTGTACAGGGGGCGCCGGCCTCACCCCTCCACTTT. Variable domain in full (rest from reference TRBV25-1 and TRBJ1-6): EADIYQTPRYLVIGTGKKITLECSQTMGHDKMYWYQQDPGMELHLIHYSYGVNSTEKGDLSSESTVSRIRTEHFPLTLESARPSHTSQYLCASSVQGAPASPLHFGNGTRLTVT.

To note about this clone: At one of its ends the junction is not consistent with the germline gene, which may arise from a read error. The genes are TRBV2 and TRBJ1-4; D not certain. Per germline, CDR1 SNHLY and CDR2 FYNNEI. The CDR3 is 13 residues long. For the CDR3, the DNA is TGTGCCAGCAGGGAAGGATATAATGAAAAACTGTTTTTT. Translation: CASREGYNEKLFF.

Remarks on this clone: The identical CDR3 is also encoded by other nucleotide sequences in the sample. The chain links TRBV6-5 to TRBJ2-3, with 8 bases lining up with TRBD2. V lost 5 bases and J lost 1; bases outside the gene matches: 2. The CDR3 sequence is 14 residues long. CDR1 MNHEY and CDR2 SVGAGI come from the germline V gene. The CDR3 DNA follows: TGTGCCAGCAGTCGTAGCGGGGGCACAGATACGCAGTATTTT. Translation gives CASSRSGGTDTQYF.

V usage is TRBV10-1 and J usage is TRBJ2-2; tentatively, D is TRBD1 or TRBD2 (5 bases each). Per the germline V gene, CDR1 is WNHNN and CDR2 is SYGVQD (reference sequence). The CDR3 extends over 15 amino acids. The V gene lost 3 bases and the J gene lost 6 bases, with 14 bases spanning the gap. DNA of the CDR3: TGCGCCAGCAGTGATAAGCAGGGAGTGGCCGGGGAGCTGTTTTTT. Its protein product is CASSDKQGVAGELFF.

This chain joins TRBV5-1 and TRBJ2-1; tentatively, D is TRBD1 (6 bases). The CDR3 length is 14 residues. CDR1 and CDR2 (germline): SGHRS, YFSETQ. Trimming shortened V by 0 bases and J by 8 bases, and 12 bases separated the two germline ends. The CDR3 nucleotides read TGCGCCAGCAGCTTGGAAGGGACAAGCCATGAGCAGTTCTTC. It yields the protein CASSLEGTSHEQFF.

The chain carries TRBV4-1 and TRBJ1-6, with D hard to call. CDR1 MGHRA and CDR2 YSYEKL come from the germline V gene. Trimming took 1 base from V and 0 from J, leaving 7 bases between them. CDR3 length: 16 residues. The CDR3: CASSQVWSSYNSPLHF. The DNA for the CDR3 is TGCGCCAGCAGCCAAGTCTGGAGCTCCTATAATTCACCCCTCCACTTT.